This TCR beta chain was sequenced in a study of T cells in narcolepsy. Study at large: Patients with NT1 or NT2 and healthy control donors were enrolled. Study-level points and caveats: Blood of same and different patients, but not healthy controls, reportedly held recurring autoreactive clonotypes. HCRT-specific and TRIB2-specific autoreactive clonotypes appeared among same-patient CSF and blood CD4+ clonotypes.

About this clone itself: Its antigen is unidentified.

The method was immunoSEQ multiplex PCR; TCRdb's version includes in-frame clones alone and lacks a portion of them. The sample lists tens of thousands of clones, about four fifths occurring once. The sequence came from a human donor with narcolepsy. The specimen sequenced was CD45RA- memory CD4+ T cells from PBMCs.

Here the CDR3 DNA reads TGTGCCAGCAGTGAATGGGCCAGCTCCTCAGAGTACCAAGAGACCCAGTACTTC. It is translated as CASSEWASSSEYQETQYF. The chain has TRBV25-1 and TRBJ2-5; D unclear. CDR1 is MGHDK and CDR2 is SYGVNS in the germline V gene. Trimming removed 1 base at V and 0 bases at J, with 18 bases between. The CDR3 runs 18 residues.